Below, 19 T cell receptor beta chains from the same sample are listed, as sequenced in a study of Tregs in tolerant kidney transplant recipients. Clones were read by immunoSEQ multiplex PCR, and TCRdb kept only the in-frame ones, dropping some. The sample holds tens of thousands of clones. Mixed chimerism was transient after nonmyeloablative marrow transplants from related graft donors. The sample was CD4+ T cells from blood (PBMCs), taken 24 months after the transplant. These receptors all come from a human patient who received a combined kidney and bone marrow transplant. Some T cells may trace back to the graft donor.

As regards this clone: The DNA ends 3 residues before the CDR3 does, and the rest of the CDR3 is filled in from the germline J gene. The chain links TRBV5-1 to TRBJ1-2; D is possibly TRBD1 (5 bases). CDR1 and CDR2 from the germline V gene are SGHRS and YFSETQ. This CDR3 comprises 13 residues. V gave up 3 bases and J gave up 2 bases, with 8 bases separating them. The CDR3 DNA, read in part, is TGCGCCAGCAGCTACGACAGAAACTATGGC. Its translation: CASSYDRNYG. The whole CDR3 reads CASSYDRNYGYTF.

Comment on this clone: The CDR3 goes on 3 residues after the read ends, and that part is filled in from the germline J gene. The V gene is TRBV7-9, the J gene TRBJ2-4, with 9 nucleotides matching TRBD2. CDR1 SEHNR and CDR2 FQNEAQ come from the germline V gene (reference sequence). The trim removed 1 base at V and 9 bases at J, leaving 7 bases unmatched. The CDR3 extends over 15 amino acids. The chain's CDR3 is CASSLDSSGNGIQYF. CDR3 bases read: TGTGCCAGCAGCTTAGATTCTAGCGGGAATGGCATT.

In the case of this clone: The read terminates 3 residues before the CDR3 end, so the remaining end is supplied by the germline J gene. The rearrangement links TRBV20-1 to TRBJ2-5, with TRBD2 as a possible D gene (6 bases). The CDR3 sequence is 12 residues long. Germline assignment: CDR1 DFQATT and CDR2 SNEGSKA (reference sequence). Deletions cut 3 bases from V and 4 bases from J, with 9 bases between. The sequenced part of the CDR3 DNA is TGCAGTGCTAGTCGAGCGGGAGAGACC. This sequence encodes CSASRAGET. The CDR3 in its entirety is CSASRAGETQYF.

The part of the CDR3 DNA that was read is TGTGCCAGCAGCTATACAGGGACCGTCAGATACGAG. Protein: CASSYTGTVRYE. The CDR3 in full is CASSYTGTVRYEQYF. This chain connects TRBV5-6 to TRBJ2-7, with D perhaps matching TRBD1 (6 bases). The read is 3 residues too short to cover the CDR3 end, so that end is filled in from the germline J gene. Trimming left V 3 bases short and J 4 bases short, with 17 bases between. This CDR3 spans 15 amino acids. CDR1 is SGHDT and CDR2 is YYEEEE in the germline V gene.

The CDR3 loop reads CASGRTLEAFF. Incomplete CDR3 DNA: TGTGCCAGCGGACGGACTCTCGAA. The chain carries TRBV6-2 or TRBV6-3 and TRBJ1-1; D gene unclear. The read falls 3 residues short of the CDR3 end, and the missing part is taken from the germline J gene. The CDR3 covers 11 residues. CDR1 MNHEY and CDR2 SVGEGT come from the germline V gene.

On this clone: The read stops 3 residues short of the end of the CDR3; the missing end is completed from the germline J gene. The J gene is TRBJ2-3, the V gene TRBV20-1; weak D call: TRBD1 (6 bases). Trimming pared 1 base from V and 1 base from J, leaving 15 bases between. Germline CDR1 and CDR2: DFQATT and SNEGSKA (reference sequence). This CDR3 comprises 16 residues. The part of the CDR3 DNA that was read is TGCAGTGCTAGAGTGTCAGGGGTCCGGGGCACAGATACG. It specifies CSARVSGVRGTDT. The complete CDR3 sequence is CSARVSGVRGTDTQYF.

Details on this clone: The read ends 3 residues before the CDR3 terminus; that terminus is restored from the germline J gene. The chain links TRBV7-6 to TRBJ2-1; weak D call: TRBD2 (6 bases). The V gene lost 2 bases and the J gene lost 3 bases, with 14 bases spanning the gap. The CDR3 loop spans 16 amino acids. Germline values: CDR1 SGHVS, CDR2 FNYEAQ. CDR3 protein: CASSLRGHGGYNEQFF. The CDR3 DNA, read in part, is TGTGCCAGCAGCTTAAGAGGACACGGGGGCTACAATGAG.

In regard to this clone: The sequence runs out 3 residues before the end of the CDR3; the remainder is reconstructed from the germline J gene. This rearrangement joins TRBV10-2 to TRBJ2-7; possible D gene TRBD2, 5 bases. The CDR3 runs to 15 residues. Trimming cost V 7 bases and J 2 bases, with 18 bases left between them. Germline V lookup: CDR1 WSHSY, CDR2 SAAADI. The chain's CDR3 is CASTPLPSGTYEQYF. The part of the CDR3 DNA that was read is TGCGCCAGCACCCCCCTCCCCAGCGGAACCTACGAG.

About this clone: Read sequence stops 3 residues before the CDR3 end, and the germline J gene provides the missing end. This chain connects TRBV20-1 to TRBJ2-4; D call uncertain. From germline, CDR1 is DFQATT and CDR2 SNEGSKA (reference sequence). The CDR3 covers 11 residues. The covered CDR3 bases are TGCACTACTATGGCCAAAAACATT. This sequence encodes CTTMAKNI. Given in full, the CDR3 is CTTMAKNIQYF.

With respect to this clone: Coverage ceases 3 residues before the CDR3 finishes, and the germline J gene fills in the end. The gene calls are TRBV7-6 and TRBJ2-3; 10 bases map to TRBD2. V trimming: 2 bases; J trimming: 2 bases; junction bases outside the gene matches: 4. Germline V CDR1 and CDR2: SGHVS, FNYEAQ. The CDR3 is 16 amino acids. The CDR3 loop reads CASSLLTSGYTDTQYF. The part of the CDR3 DNA that was read is TGTGCCAGCAGCTTACTGACTAGCGGGTACACAGATACG. Full variable domain (rest looked up from reference TRBV7-6 and TRBJ2-3): GAGVSQSPRYKVTKRGQDVALRCDPISGHVSLYWYRQALGQGPEFLTYFNYEAQQDKSGLPNDRFSAERPEGSISTLTIQRTEQRDSAMYRCASSLLTSGYTDTQYFGPGTRLTVL.

With respect to this clone: The read finishes 3 residues shy of the CDR3 end, and the germline J gene is used to complete it. V usage is TRBV20-1 and J usage is TRBJ2-5, with TRBD2 identical over 7 bases. Germline V CDR1 and CDR2: DFQATT, SNEGSKA (reference sequence). J lost 7 bases, V lost 2 bases, and 7 bases had no gene match. This CDR3 spans 13 amino acids. The CDR3 bases that were read are TGCAGTGCTAGATCTGGTGGGGGGGGGACC. It yields the protein CSARSGGGGT. The full CDR3 reads CSARSGGGGTQYF.

A remark on this clone: The read comes to an end 3 residues before the CDR3 does, leaving the germline J gene to fill in the end. The chain joins TRBV11-2 to TRBJ2-7; 9 bases match TRBD1. V lost 0 bases, J lost 4 bases, and 4 bases stayed unmatched. CDR1 and CDR2 (germline): SGHAT, FQNNGV. CDR3 length: 15 amino acids. Incomplete CDR3 DNA: TGTGCCAGCAGCTTAGAACAGGGGGCGCTTTACGAG. It specifies CASSLEQGALYE. The full CDR3 protein is CASSLEQGALYEQYF.

To note about this clone: With the read ending 3 residues before the CDR3 end, the germline J gene is used to fill in that end. The gene calls are TRBV5-1 and TRBJ2-1; D not certain. The CDR3 spans 15 residues. In germline, CDR1 is SGHRS, CDR2 YFSETQ. Trimming stripped 4 bases from V and 0 bases from J, with 11 bases between. CDR3 amino acids: CASSVSLSSYNEQFF. Incomplete CDR3 DNA: TGCGCCAGCAGCGTCTCACTTAGCTCCTACAATGAG.

The chain's CDR3 is CASSRGATNQETQYF. The covered CDR3 bases are TGTGCCAGCAGCCGGGGGGCGACTAATCAAGAGACC. This chain uses TRBV7-7 with TRBJ2-5; tentatively, D is TRBD2 (7 bases). The read comes to an end 3 residues before the CDR3 does, leaving the germline J gene to fill in the end. The CDR3 has 15 amino acids. Germline values: CDR1 SSHAT, CDR2 FNYEAQ (reference sequence). Trimming took 5 bases from V and 2 from J, leaving 15 bases between them.

For this clone: The read finishes 3 residues shy of the CDR3 end, and the germline J gene is used to complete it. This chain links TRBV5-8 with TRBJ2-3, with 7 bases identical to TRBD2. This CDR3 has 15 residues. The J segment lost 4 bases and the V segment lost 4 bases, leaving 9 bases of the junction unmatched. The germline CDR1 and CDR2 sequences are SGHTS and YDEGEE. Partial CDR3 DNA: TGTGCCAGCAGCCTGGGGAGGGTTGCCTCAGATACG. Encoded protein: CASSLGRVASDT. The entire CDR3 reads CASSLGRVASDTQYF.

With regard to this clone: The observed sequence ends 3 residues before the CDR3 terminus, with the missing tail filled in from the germline J gene. The rearrangement links TRBV10-3 to TRBJ2-1; 10 bases map to TRBD2. CDR1 and CDR2 from the germline V gene are ENHRY and SYGVKD. The trim removed 0 bases at V and 2 bases at J, leaving 4 bases unmatched. CDR3 length: 17 amino acids. CDR3 loop: CAISESRTSGTYNEQFF. CDR3 DNA, as far as it was read: TGTGCCATCAGTGAGTCGAGGACTAGCGGAACCTACAATGAG.

The DNA read from the CDR3 is TGCGCCAGCAGCACTAGCGGGAGGGGCACAGATACG. The encoded protein is CASSTSGRGTDT. The whole CDR3 sequence is CASSTSGRGTDTQYF. This chain links TRBV5-1 with TRBJ2-3; 13 bases fit TRBD2. The read ends 3 residues early relative to the CDR3; the germline J gene fills the gap. V was clipped by 4 bases and J by 1 base; unmatched bases: 0. Germline CDR1 reads SGHRS; CDR2 reads YFSETQ. The CDR3 sequence is 15 residues long.

Of note for this clone: The read ends 3 residues shy of where the CDR3 ends; the end is completed using the germline J gene. This sequence joins TRBV7-2 and TRBJ2-5; unclear D gene. Trimming removed 1 base at V and 5 bases at J, with 14 bases between. The CDR3 spans 15 residues. Germline V lookup: CDR1 SGHTA, CDR2 FQGNSA. The sequenced part of the CDR3 DNA is TGTGCCAGCAGCTTAGGACAAAATCTTCGGGAGACC. Residues: CASSLGQNLRET. The CDR3 as a whole reads CASSLGQNLRETQYF.

On this clone: The read comes to an end 3 residues before the CDR3 does, leaving the germline J gene to fill in the end. This chain uses TRBV5-1 with TRBJ2-2; 9 bases agree with TRBD2. Germline values: CDR1 SGHRS, CDR2 YFSETQ. J gave up 1 base and V 2 bases, and 15 bases lay outside the gene matches. This CDR3 contains 20 residues. The CDR3 here is CASSFQGTSRRARNTGELFF. The CDR3 DNA, read in part, is TGCGCCAGCAGCTTCCAGGGGACTAGCAGGAGAGCCCGGAACACCGGGGAG.